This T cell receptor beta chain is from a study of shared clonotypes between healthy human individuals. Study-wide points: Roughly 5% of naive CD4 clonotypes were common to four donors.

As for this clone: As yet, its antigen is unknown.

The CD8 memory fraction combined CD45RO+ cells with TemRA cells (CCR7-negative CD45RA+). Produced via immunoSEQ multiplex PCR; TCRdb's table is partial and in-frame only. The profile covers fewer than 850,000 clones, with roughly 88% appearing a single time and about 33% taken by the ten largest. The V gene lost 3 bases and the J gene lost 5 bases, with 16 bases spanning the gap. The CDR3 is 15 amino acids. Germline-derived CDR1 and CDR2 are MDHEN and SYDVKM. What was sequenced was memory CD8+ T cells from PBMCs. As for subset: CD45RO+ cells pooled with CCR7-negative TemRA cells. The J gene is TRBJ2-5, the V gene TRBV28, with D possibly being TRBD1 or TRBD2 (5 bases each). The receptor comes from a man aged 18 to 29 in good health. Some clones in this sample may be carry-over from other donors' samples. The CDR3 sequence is CASSLGVVGWETQYF. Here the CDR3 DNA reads TGTGCCAGCAGTTTGGGGGTCGTGGGTTGGGAGACCCAGTACTTC. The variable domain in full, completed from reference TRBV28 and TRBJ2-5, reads DVKVTQSSRYLVKRTGEKVFLECVQDMDHENMFWYRQDPGLGLRLIYFSYDVKMKEKGDIPEGYSVSREKKERFSLILESASTNQTSMYLCASSLGVVGWETQYFGPGTRLLVL.